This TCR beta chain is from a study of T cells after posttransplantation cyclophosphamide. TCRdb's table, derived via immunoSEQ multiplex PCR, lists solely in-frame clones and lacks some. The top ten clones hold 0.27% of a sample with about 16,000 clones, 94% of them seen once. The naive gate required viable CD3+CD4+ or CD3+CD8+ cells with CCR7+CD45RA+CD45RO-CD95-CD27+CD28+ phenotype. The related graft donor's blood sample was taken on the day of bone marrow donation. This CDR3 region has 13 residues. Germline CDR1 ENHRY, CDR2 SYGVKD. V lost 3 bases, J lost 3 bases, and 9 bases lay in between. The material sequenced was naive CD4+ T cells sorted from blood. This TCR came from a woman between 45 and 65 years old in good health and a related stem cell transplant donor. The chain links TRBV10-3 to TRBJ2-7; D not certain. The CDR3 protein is CAISDGRLYEQYF. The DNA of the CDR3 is TGTGCCATCAGTGATGGCAGGCTCTACGAGCAGTACTTC.